The 20 T cell receptor beta chains in this list originate from one sample, sequenced in a study of cytomegalovirus exposure and HLA in healthy donors. With 60 Vbeta and 13 Jbeta primers, the PCR was carried out. Clones were sequenced by immunoSEQ multiplex PCR, and TCRdb holds only the in-frame ones, with some missing. The sample includes 150,000 or so clones, roughly 80% of them seen just once. What was sequenced was PBMCs. These receptors were obtained from a man in his thirties or forties in good health and CMV-seropositive.

The genes are TRBV5-4 and TRBJ1-1; D is possibly TRBD1 (5 bases). Germline V CDR1 and CDR2: SGHNT, YYREEE (reference sequence). Deletions cut 5 bases from V and 5 bases from J, with 22 bases between. There are 16 residues in the CDR3. The CDR3 nucleotides read TGTGCCAGCAGTCACCCCGGAGGGGCCAGGGAGACTGAAGCTTTCTTT. It codes for CASSHPGGARETEAFF.

The chain joins TRBV4-2 to TRBJ2-1, with 14 bases aligning to TRBD2. Germline V gene data show CDR1 as LGHNA and CDR2 as YNFKEQ. CDR3 length: 16 residues. With V trimmed by 3 bases and J by 9 bases, 7 bases remained unmatched. The CDR3 DNA reads as TGTGCCAGCAGCCATCCGACTAGCGGGGGGGCTGTTGAGCAGTTCTTC. It specifies CASSHPTSGGAVEQFF.

The rearrangement uses TRBV30 and TRBJ2-3; D call uncertain. V dropped 4 bases and J dropped 1 base, with 6 bases sitting between them. CDR1 and CDR2 from the germline V gene are GTSNPN and SVGIG (reference sequence). This CDR3 spans 12 amino acids. Here the CDR3 DNA reads TGTGCCTGGACTCTAGGCACAGATACGCAGTATTTT. This translates into CAWTLGTDTQYF.

The rearrangement uses TRBV7-9 and TRBJ1-6; D perhaps matches TRBD1 (6 bases). The CDR3 spans 17 residues. V lost 1 base to trimming and J lost 7 bases, with 17 bases between them. The germline V gene encodes CDR1 SEHNR and CDR2 FQNEAQ (reference sequence). The CDR3 nucleotides read TGTGCCAGCAGCTTAGGAGCCACAGGGTCGTGGAATTCACCCCTCCACTTT. It specifies CASSLGATGSWNSPLHF.

V usage is TRBV9 and J usage is TRBJ1-2; 7 positions match TRBD1. The CDR3 contains 14 residues. Losses at the gene ends were 4 bases for V and 8 bases for J; bases not matched to a gene: 11. CDR1 and CDR2 from the germline V gene are SGDLS and YYNGEE. The CDR3 sequence: CASSLRGQEDGYTF. The CDR3, as DNA: TGTGCCAGCAGCCTCCGTGGACAGGAGGACGGCTACACCTTC. Full variable domain (remainder filled in from reference TRBV9 and TRBJ1-2): DSGVTQTPKHLITATGQRVTLRCSPRSGDLSVYWYQQSLDQGLQFLIQYYNGEERAKGNILERFSAQQFPDLHSELNLSSLELGDSALYFCASSLRGQEDGYTFGSGTRLTVV.

This rearrangement joins TRBV6-5 to TRBJ2-1, with D unclear. The CDR3 totals 13 residues. The V gene lost 6 bases and the J gene lost 10 bases, with 16 bases spanning the gap. From germline, CDR1 is MNHEY and CDR2 SVGAGI. The CDR3 sequence is CASSPAIMREQFF. For the CDR3, the DNA is TGTGCCAGCAGCCCCGCTATTATGCGGGAGCAGTTCTTC.

In this sample, this clone turned up a few times. The chain links TRBV7-9 to TRBJ2-1; D is uncertain. The V gene lost 0 bases and the J gene lost 5 bases, with 8 bases spanning the gap. CDR3 length: 14 amino acids. From germline, CDR1 is SEHNR and CDR2 FQNEAQ (reference sequence). The CDR3 region is CASSLAFLDNEQFF. For the CDR3, the DNA is TGTGCCAGCAGCTTAGCCTTCCTCGACAATGAGCAGTTCTTC. The full variable domain, its missing parts supplied by reference TRBV7-9 and TRBJ2-1, is DTGVSQNPRHKITKRGQNVTFRCDPISEHNRLYWYRQTLGQGPEFLTYFQNEAQLEKSRLLSDRFSAERPKGSFSTLEIQRTEQGDSAMYLCASSLAFLDNEQFFGPGTRLTVL.

This clone was seen a handful of times. Here the CDR3 DNA reads TGTGCCAGCAGTTACCCTAGCGTACCGAACACCGGGGAGCTGTTTTTT. Amino acids: CASSYPSVPNTGELFF. The V call is TRBV6-5, the J call TRBJ2-2; D perhaps matches TRBD2 (6 bases). The germline V gene has CDR1 MNHEY and CDR2 SVGAGI. This CDR3 comprises 16 residues. The V end lost 2 bases, the J end lost 0 bases, and 10 bases lay between the germline ends.

The chain links TRBV6-5 to TRBJ1-5; D gene uncertain. Germline V lookup: CDR1 MNHEY, CDR2 SVGAGI. This CDR3 spans 13 amino acids. Trimming shortened V by 5 bases and J by 5 bases, and 10 bases separated the two germline ends. This CDR3 reads CASSTSGHQPQHF. CDR3 DNA: TGTGCCAGCAGTACGTCAGGTCATCAGCCCCAGCATTTT.

The V call is TRBV30, the J call TRBJ2-5; 10 nucleotides agree with TRBD2. The CDR3 length is 12 residues. Germline values: CDR1 GTSNPN, CDR2 SVGIG (reference sequence). CDR3 bases: TGTGGGCTAGCGGGAGTTCGGGAGACCCAGTACTTC. Encoded protein: CGLAGVRETQYF.

In this sample, this clone turned up a few times. The genes are TRBV5-1 and TRBJ2-1; possible D gene TRBD1, 6 bases. CDR3 length: 14 residues. V was pared by 4 bases and J by 3 bases, with 11 bases between. Germline V CDR1 and CDR2: SGHRS, YFSETQ. CDR3 sequence (DNA): TGCGCCAGCAGCGAACCCAGGGGCTACAATGAGCAGTTCTTC. This encodes CASSEPRGYNEQFF.

The V and J genes are TRBV10-3 and TRBJ2-1, with 7 bases aligning to TRBD1. Per germline, CDR1 ENHRY and CDR2 SYGVKD. The ends lost 8 bases at V and 8 bases at J; junction bases unmatched: 6. The CDR3 covers 12 residues. CDR3 in amino acids: CAIGTDLDEQFF. CDR3 coding DNA: TGTGCCATCGGGACAGATCTTGATGAGCAGTTCTTC.

J is TRBJ2-7 and V is TRBV6-4; TRBD1 aligns across 10 bases. The germline gives CDR1 MRHNA, CDR2 SNTAGT. The CDR3 runs 15 residues. After removal of 2 bases from V and 9 bases from J, the junction contained 10 bases not matched to a gene. As DNA, the CDR3 is TGTGCCAGCAGTGACACCGGGACAGGGGTTCCCCGGCAGTACTTC. This encodes CASSDTGTGVPRQYF.

This clone was seen once. This chain connects TRBV18 to TRBJ1-1; 8 bases are a match to TRBD1. This CDR3 contains 15 residues. Germline assignment: CDR1 KGHSH and CDR2 LQKENI. After removal of 5 bases from V and 0 bases from J, the junction contained 5 bases not matched to a gene. CDR3 DNA: TGTGCCAGCTCATCCCGACAGGGGTTGAACACTGAAGCTTTCTTT. Translating it yields CASSSRQGLNTEAFF.

This chain links TRBV5-8 with TRBJ2-4; D not resolved. V dropped 4 bases and J dropped 6 bases, with 5 bases sitting between them. The V gene's germline CDR1 is SGHTS and CDR2 YDEGEE. This CDR3 comprises 11 residues. The DNA for the CDR3 is TGTGCCAGCAGCCGCAGAAACATTCAGTACTTC. Encoded protein: CASSRRNIQYF.

The rearrangement uses TRBV29-1 and TRBJ1-2, with 9 bases identical to TRBD1. CDR1 is SQVTM, CDR2 ANQGSEA, per germline. CDR3 size: 14 residues. The V segment lost 7 bases and the J segment 3 bases; nucleotides outside the gene matches: 9. The CDR3, as DNA: TGCAGCGCCGATTGGACAGGGGAGTACTATGGCTACACCTTC. Encoded protein: CSADWTGEYYGYTF.

The rearrangement joins TRBV10-3 to TRBJ2-1; 13 bases align to TRBD2. With V trimmed by 3 bases and J by 1 base, 3 bases remained unmatched. CDR1 and CDR2 (germline): ENHRY, SYGVKD. The CDR3 contains 17 residues. CDR3 DNA sequence: TGTGCCATCAGTGAACTAGCGGGGGGGACGTCCTACAATGAGCAGTTCTTC. Translated: CAISELAGGTSYNEQFF.

The chain couples TRBV7-9 to TRBJ1-5; no reliable D call. From germline, CDR1 is SEHNR and CDR2 FQNEAQ (reference sequence). V lost 5 bases to trimming and J lost 0 bases, with 11 bases between them. The CDR3 covers 15 residues. CDR3 coding DNA: TGTGCCAGCAGCCCCTCCCGGGGTAGCAATCAGCCCCAGCATTTT. It encodes CASSPSRGSNQPQHF.

V usage is TRBV5-4 and J usage is TRBJ2-7; TRBD1 is a possible D gene (6 bases). The CDR3 totals 14 residues. CDR1 and CDR2 from the germline V gene are SGHNT and YYREEE (reference sequence). The V gene lost 3 bases and the J gene lost 7 bases, with 17 bases spanning the gap. In DNA, the CDR3 is TGTGCCAGCAGCTCAGATATTACAGGGTATGAGCAGTACTTC. Translated, it gives CASSSDITGYEQYF.

CDR3 region: CASTRGLNTEAFF. Written as DNA, the CDR3 is TGTGCCAGCACCCGAGGGCTGAACACTGAAGCTTTCTTT. V usage is TRBV28 and J usage is TRBJ1-1; D not certain. V dropped 7 bases and J dropped 0 bases, with 9 bases sitting between them. This CDR3 is built from 13 residues. Germline lookup yields CDR1 MDHEN and CDR2 SYDVKM.